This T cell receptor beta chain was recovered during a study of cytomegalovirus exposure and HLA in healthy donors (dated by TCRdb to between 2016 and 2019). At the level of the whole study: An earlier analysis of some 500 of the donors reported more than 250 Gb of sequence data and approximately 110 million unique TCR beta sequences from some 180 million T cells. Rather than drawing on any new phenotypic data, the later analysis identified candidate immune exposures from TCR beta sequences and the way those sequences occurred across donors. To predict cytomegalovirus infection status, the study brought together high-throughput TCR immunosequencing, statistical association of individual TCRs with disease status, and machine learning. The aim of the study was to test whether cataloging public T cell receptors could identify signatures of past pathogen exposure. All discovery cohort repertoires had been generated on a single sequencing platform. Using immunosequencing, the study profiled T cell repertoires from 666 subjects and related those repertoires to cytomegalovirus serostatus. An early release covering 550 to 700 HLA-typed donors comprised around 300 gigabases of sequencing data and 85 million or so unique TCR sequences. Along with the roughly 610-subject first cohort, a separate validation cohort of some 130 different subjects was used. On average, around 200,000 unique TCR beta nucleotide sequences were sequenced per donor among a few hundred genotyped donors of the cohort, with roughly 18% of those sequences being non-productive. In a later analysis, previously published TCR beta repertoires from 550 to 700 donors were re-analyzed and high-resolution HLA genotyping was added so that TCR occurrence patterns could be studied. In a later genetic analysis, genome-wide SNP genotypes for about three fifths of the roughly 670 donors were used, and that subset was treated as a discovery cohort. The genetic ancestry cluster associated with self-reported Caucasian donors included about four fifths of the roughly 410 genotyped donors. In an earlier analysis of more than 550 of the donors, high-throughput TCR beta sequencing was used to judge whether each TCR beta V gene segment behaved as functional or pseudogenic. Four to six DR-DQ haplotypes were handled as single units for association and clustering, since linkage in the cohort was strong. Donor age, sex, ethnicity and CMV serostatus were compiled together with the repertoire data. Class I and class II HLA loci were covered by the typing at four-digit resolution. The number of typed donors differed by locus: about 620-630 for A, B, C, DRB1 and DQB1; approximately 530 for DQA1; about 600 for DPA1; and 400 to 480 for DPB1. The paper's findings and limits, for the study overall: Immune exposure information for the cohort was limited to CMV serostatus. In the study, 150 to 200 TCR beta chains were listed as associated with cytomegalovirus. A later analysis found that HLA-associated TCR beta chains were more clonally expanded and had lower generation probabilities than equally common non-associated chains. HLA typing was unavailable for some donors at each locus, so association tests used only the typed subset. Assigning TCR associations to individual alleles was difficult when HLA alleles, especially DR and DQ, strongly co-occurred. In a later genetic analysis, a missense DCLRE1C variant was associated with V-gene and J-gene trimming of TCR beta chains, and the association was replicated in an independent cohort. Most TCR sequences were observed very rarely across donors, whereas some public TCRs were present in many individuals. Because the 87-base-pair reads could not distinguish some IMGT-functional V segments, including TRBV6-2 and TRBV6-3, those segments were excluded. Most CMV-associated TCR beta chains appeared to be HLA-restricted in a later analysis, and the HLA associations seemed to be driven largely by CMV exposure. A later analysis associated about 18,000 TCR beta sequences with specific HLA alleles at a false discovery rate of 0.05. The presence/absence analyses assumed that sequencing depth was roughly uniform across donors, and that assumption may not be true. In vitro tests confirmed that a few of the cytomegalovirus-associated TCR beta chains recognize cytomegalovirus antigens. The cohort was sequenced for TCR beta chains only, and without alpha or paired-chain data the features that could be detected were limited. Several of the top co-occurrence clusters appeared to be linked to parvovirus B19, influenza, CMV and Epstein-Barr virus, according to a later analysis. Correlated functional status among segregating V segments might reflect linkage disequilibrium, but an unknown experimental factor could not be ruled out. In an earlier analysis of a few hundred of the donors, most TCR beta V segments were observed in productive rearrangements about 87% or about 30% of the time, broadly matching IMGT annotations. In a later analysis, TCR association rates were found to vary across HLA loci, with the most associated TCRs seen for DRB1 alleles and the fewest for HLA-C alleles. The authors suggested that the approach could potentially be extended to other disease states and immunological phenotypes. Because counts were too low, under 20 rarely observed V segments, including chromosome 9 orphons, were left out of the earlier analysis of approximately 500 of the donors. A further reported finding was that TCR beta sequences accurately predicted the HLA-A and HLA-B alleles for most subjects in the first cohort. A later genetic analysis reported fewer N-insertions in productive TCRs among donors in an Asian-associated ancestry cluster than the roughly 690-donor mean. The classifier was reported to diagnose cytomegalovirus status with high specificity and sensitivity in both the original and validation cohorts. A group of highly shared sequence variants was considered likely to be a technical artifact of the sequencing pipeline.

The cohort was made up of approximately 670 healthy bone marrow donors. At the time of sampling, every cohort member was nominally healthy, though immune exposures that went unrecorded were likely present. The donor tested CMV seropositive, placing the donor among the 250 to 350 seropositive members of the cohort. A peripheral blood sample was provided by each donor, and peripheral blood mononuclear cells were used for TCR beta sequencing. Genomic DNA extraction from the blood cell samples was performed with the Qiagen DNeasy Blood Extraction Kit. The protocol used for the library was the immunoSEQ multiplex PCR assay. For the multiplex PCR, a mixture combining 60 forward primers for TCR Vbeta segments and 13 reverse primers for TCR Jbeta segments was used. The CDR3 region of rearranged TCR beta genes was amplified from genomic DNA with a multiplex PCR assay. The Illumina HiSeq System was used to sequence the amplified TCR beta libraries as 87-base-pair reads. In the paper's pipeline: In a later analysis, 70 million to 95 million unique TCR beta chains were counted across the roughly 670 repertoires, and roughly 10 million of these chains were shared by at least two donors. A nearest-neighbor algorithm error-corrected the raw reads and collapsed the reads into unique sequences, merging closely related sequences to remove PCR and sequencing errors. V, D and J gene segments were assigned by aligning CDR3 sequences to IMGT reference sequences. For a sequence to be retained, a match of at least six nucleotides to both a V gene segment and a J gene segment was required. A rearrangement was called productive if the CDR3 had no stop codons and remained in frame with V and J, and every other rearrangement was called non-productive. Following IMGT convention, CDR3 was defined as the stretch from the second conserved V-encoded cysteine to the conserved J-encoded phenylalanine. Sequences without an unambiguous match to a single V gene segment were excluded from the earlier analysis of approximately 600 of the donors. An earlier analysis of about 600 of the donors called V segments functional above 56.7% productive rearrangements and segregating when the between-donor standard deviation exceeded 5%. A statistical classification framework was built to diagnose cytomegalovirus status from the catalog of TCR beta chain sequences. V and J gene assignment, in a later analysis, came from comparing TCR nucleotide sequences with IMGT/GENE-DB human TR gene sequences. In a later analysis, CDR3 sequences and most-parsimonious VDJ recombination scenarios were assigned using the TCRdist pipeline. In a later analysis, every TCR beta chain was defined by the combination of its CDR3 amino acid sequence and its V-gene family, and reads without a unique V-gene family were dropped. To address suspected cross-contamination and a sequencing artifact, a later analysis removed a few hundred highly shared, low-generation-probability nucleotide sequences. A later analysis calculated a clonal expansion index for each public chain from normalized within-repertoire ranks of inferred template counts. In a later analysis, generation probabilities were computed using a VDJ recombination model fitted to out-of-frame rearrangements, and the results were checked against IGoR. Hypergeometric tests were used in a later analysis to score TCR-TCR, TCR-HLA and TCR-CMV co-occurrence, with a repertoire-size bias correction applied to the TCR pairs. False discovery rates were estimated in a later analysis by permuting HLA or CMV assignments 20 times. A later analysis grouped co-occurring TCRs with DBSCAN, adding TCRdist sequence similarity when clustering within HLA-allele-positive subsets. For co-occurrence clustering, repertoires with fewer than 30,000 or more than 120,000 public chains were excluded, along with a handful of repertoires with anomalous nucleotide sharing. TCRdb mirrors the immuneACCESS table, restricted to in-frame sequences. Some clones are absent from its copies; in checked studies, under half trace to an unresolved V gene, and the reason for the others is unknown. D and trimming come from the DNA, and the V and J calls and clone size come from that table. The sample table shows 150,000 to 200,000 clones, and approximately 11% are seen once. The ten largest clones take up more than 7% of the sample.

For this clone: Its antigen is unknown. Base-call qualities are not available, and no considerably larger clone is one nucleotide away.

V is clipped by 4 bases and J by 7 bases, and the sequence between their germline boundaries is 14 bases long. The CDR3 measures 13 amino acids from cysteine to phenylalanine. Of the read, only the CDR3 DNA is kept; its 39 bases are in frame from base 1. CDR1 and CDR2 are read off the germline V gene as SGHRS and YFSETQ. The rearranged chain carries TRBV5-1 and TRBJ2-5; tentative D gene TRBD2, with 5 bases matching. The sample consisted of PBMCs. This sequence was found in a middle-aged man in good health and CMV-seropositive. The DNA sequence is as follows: TGCGCCAGCAGCCTGGACCTTGAGGGGACCCAGTACTTC. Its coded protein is CASSLDLEGTQYF.